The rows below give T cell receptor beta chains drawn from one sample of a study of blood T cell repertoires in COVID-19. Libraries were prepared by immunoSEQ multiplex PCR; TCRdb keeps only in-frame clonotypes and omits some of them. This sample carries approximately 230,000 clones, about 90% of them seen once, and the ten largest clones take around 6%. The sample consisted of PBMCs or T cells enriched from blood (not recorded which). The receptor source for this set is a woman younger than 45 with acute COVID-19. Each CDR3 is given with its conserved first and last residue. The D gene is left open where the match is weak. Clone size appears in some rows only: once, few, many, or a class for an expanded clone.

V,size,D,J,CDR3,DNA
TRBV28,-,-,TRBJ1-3,CASSSAGQTNSGNTIYF,TGTGCCAGCAGTTCTGCCGGACAGACAAACTCTGGAAACACCATATATTTT
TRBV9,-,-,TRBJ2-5,CASSSPREAQYF,TGTGCCAGCAGCTCCCCCAGAGAGGCCCAGTACTTC
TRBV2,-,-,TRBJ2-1,CASITREEQFF,TGTGCCAGTATAACCCGCGAGGAACAGTTCTTC
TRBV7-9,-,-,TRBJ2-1,CASSHRNNEQFF,TGTGCCAGCAGCCATAGAAACAATGAGCAGTTCTTC
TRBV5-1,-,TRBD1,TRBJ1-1,CASSLGQGSVMAEAFF,TGCGCCAGCAGCTTGGGACAGGGGTCGGTTATGGCTGAAGCTTTCTTT
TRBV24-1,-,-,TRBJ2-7,CATSDGRWGNEQYF,TGTGCCACCAGTGATGGCAGATGGGGCAACGAGCAGTACTTC
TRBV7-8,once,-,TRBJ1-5,CASGPLGLGNQPQHF,TGTGCCAGCGGCCCCTTGGGGCTAGGAAATCAGCCCCAGCATTTT
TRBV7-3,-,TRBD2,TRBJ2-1,CASSLLAGDEQFF,TGTGCCAGCAGTTTACTAGCGGGGGATGAGCAGTTCTTC
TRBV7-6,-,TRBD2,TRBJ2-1,CASSLVASGAVGNEQFF,TGTGCCAGCAGCTTAGTAGCTAGCGGGGCCGTGGGTAATGAGCAGTTCTTC
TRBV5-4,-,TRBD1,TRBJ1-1,CASSREQGSTEAFF,TGTGCCAGCAGCCGAGAACAGGGGAGCACTGAAGCTTTCTTT
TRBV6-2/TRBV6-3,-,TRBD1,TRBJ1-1,CASSDRGSNTEAFF,TGTGCCAGCAGTGACAGGGGATCGAACACTGAAGCTTTCTTT
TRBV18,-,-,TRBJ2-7,CASSPEDSTYEQYF,TGTGCCAGCTCACCTGAGGACAGCACCTACGAGCAGTACTTC
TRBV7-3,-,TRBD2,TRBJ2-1,CASSLAGGLLNEQFF,TGTGCCAGCAGCCTAGCGGGAGGGCTCCTCAATGAGCAGTTCTTC
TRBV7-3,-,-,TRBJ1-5,CASSLGPSQPQHF,TGTGCCAGCAGCTTAGGGCCTTCTCAGCCCCAGCATTTT
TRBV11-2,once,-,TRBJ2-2,CASSASSNTGELFF,TGTGCCAGCAGCGCTAGTTCGAACACCGGGGAGCTGTTTTTT
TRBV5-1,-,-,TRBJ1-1,CASRWSREWRNTEAFF,TGCGCCAGCAGATGGTCGAGAGAGTGGAGGAACACTGAAGCTTTCTTT
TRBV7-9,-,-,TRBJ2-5,CASSLSRRGETQYF,TGTGCCAGCAGCTTATCACGGAGAGGGGAGACCCAGTACTTC
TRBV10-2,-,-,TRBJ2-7,CASKNTRLGEQYF,TGCGCCAGCAAAAACACCCGGCTCGGGGAGCAGTACTTC
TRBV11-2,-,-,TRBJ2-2,CASSLLRGTGELFF,TGTGCCAGCAGCTTACTCCGAGGCACCGGGGAGCTGTTTTTT
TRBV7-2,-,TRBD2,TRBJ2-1,CASSLPSGRARGEQFF,TGTGCCAGCAGCTTACCTAGCGGGAGGGCCCGGGGTGAGCAGTTCTTC
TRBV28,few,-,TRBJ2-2,CASLPVAGELFF,TGTGCCAGCCTCCCGGTGGCCGGGGAGCTGTTTTTT
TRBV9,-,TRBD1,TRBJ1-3,CASSGPFQGADGNTIYF,TGTGCCAGCAGCGGACCATTCCAGGGGGCGGATGGAAACACCATATATTTT
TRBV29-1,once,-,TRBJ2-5,CSALEETQYF,TGCAGCGCGCTGGAGGAGACCCAGTACTTC
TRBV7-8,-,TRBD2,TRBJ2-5,CASSATSVGETQYF,TGTGCCAGCAGCGCAACTAGCGTTGGAGAGACCCAGTACTTC
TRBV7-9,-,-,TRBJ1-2,CASSDGVYGYTF,TGTGCCAGCAGCGACGGGGTCTATGGCTACACCTTC
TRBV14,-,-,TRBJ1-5,CASSQISGQPQHF,TGTGCCAGCAGCCAAATCTCCGGGCAGCCCCAGCATTTT
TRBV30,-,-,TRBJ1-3,CAWSVGVGNTIYF,TGTGCCTGGAGTGTGGGAGTGGGAAACACCATATATTTT
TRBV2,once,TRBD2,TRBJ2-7,CASSGAGLNLYEQYF,TGTGCCAGCAGTGGAGCGGGGCTCAATCTATACGAGCAGTACTTC
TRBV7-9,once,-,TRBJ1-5,CASSSVQAPNQPQHF,TGTGCCAGCAGCTCAGTCCAGGCACCCAATCAGCCCCAGCATTTT
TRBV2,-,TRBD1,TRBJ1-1,CASTSQGDTEAFF,TGTGCCTCCACTAGTCAGGGGGACACTGAAGCTTTCTTT
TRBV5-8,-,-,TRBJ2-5,CASSLPAGQETQYF,TGTGCCAGCAGCTTGCCTGCGGGACAAGAGACCCAGTACTTC
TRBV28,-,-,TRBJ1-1,CASSLVEARGGEAFF,TGTGCCAGCAGTTTGGTTGAAGCGCGCGGGGGTGAAGCTTTCTTT
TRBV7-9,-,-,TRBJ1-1,CASSLAFSAEAFF,TGTGCCAGCAGCTTAGCATTCTCAGCTGAAGCTTTCTTT
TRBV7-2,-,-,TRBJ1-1,CASSLVREAFF,TGTGCCAGCAGCTTAGTCCGTGAAGCTTTCTTT
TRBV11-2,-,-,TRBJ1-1,CASSLARGAPTEAFF,TGTGCCAGCAGCTTGGCTCGGGGGGCACCAACTGAAGCTTTCTTT
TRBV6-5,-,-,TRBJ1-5,CASSNKQVSNQPQHF,TGTGCCAGCAGTAACAAACAGGTTAGCAATCAGCCCCAGCATTTT
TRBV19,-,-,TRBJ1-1,CASTSTANTEAFF,TGTGCCAGTACCTCGACAGCGAACACTGAAGCTTTCTTT
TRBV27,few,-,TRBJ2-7,CASSFGDGRSYEQYF,TGTGCCAGCAGTTTCGGCGACGGGAGATCTTACGAGCAGTACTTC
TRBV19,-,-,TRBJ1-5,CASSWSAMKNQPQHF,TGTGCCAGTAGTTGGTCCGCGATGAAGAATCAGCCCCAGCATTTT
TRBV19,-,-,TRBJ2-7,CASSIEVAYEQYF,TGTGCCAGTAGTATTGAGGTGGCCTACGAGCAGTACTTC
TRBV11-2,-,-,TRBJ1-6,CASSLEHPNSPLHF,TGTGCCAGCAGCTTAGAACACCCAAATTCACCCCTCCACTTT
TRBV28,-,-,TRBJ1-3,CASSLFEASGNTIYF,TGTGCCAGCAGTTTATTTGAAGCCTCTGGAAACACCATATATTTT
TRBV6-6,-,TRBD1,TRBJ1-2,CASSSIPGGRGYTF,TGTGCCAGCAGCTCGATTCCAGGGGGCCGTGGCTACACCTTC
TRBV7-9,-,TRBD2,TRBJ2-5,CASSPAGLAGEETQYF,TGTGCCAGCAGCCCCGCCGGACTAGCGGGAGAAGAGACCCAGTACTTC
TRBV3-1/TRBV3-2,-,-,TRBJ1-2,CASSPPRGGNYGYTF,TGTGCCAGCAGCCCTCCCCGTGGAGGGAACTATGGCTACACCTTC
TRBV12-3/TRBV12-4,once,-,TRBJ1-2,CASSLGLYGYTF,TGTGCCAGCAGTTTAGGGCTCTATGGCTACACCTTC
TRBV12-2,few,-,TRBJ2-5,CASRLVEGKYF,TGTGCAAGTCGCCTCGTGGAGGGAAAGTACTTC
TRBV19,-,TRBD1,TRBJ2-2,CASSMQGGNTGELFF,TGTGCCAGTAGTATGCAAGGGGGCAACACCGGGGAGCTGTTTTTT
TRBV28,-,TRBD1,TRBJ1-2,CASSNPRTGPYGYTF,TGTGCCAGCAGTAATCCCAGGACAGGACCCTATGGCTACACCTTC
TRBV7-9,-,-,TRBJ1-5,CASSGRYSNQPQHF,TGTGCCAGCAGCGGCAGGTACAGCAATCAGCCCCAGCATTTT
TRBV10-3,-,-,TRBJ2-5,CASAGDQETQYF,TGTGCCTCGGCCGGGGACCAAGAGACCCAGTACTTC
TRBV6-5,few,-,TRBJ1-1,CASKPEQGMNTEAFF,TGTGCCAGCAAACCAGAACAGGGAATGAACACTGAAGCTTTCTTT
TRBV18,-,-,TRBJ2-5,CASSPRTDRQETQYF,TGTGCCAGCTCACCCCGGACAGACCGACAAGAGACCCAGTACTTC
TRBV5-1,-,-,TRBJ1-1,CASSLSAANTEAFF,TGCGCCAGCAGCTTGTCGGCGGCGAACACTGAAGCTTTCTTT
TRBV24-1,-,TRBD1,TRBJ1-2,CATSDSRDRGLRYTF,TGTGCCACCAGTGATTCTAGGGACAGGGGGTTGCGCTACACCTTC
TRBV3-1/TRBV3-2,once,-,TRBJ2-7,CASSPPGGGEQYF,TGTGCCAGCAGCCCGCCCGGTGGTGGCGAGCAGTACTTC